The clone carrying this TCR beta chain was recorded at least ten times. Antigen specificity is unknown. Germline CDR1 DFQATT, CDR2 SNEGSKA (reference sequence). Germline trimming cut 2 bases from V and 1 base from J; bases unmatched to any gene: 5. The CDR3 sequence is 15 residues long. Single TCR cDNA molecules each had their own unique molecular identifier. TCRdb redid the calling of the 5' RACE reads with MiXCR, one entry per CDR3 protein. This sample has over 95,000 distinct CDR3 sequences; 11% occur once, and the top ten carry 20% to 25%. The data belong to a study of spatial heterogeneity in lung cancer. Whole-study context: Donation came from about 72 patients with untreated early-stage non-small cell lung cancer. About 2 years after resection was the median timing of the follow-up PBMC samples, which were sequenced when available.

Time point indicated: blood at routine non-recurrence follow-up after resection. The study's findings and limits: The study found ubiquitous expanded tumor TCRs in blood more at resection than follow-up.

The sequence came from a female donor with early-stage non-small cell lung cancer. This specimen consisted of PBMCs, obtained at follow-up. The rearrangement uses TRBV20-1 and TRBJ2-5; 9 bases agree with TRBD1. CDR3 DNA: TGCAGTGCTAGAACCGGGACAGGGATCCAAGAGACCCAGTACTTC. This gives the protein CSARTGTGIQETQYF.